This T cell receptor (beta chain) was identified in a study of blood T cell repertoires in COVID-19. The wider study: Specimens from acute and convalescent COVID-19 originated in the United States, Italy and Spain. T cells, B-cell-depleted T cells, or PBMCs supplied cDNA or gDNA.

As handled by the study authors: Amplification of reference gene primers provided the estimated nucleated cell counts. Assay used: immunoSEQ multiplex PCR; TCRdb lists only in-frame clones, some missing. The V and J calls and the clone size are those of that table, but D and trimming were determined from the DNA. This table has under 75,000 clones, around 93% appearing once. V gave up 3 bases and J gave up 5 bases; unmatched junction bases: 6. The CDR3 loop spans 13 amino acids. Germline assignment: CDR1 DFQATT and CDR2 SNEGSKA (reference sequence). This TCR was recovered from a middle-aged man with active COVID-19. The chain is built from TRBV20-1 and TRBJ1-2; 7 positions match TRBD1. Sequenced sample: peripheral blood. CDR3 loop: CSASEGQTYGYTF. Here the CDR3 DNA reads TGCAGTGCTAGTGAGGGACAGACTTATGGCTACACCTTC.